This section outlines one T cell receptor (beta chain) sequence together with its context. Sequencing used immunoSEQ multiplex PCR; TCRdb keeps in-frame clones, though not all of them. Altogether under 250,000 clones are present, roughly 90% being singletons, with the ten largest covering around 6.5%. The data were taken from a study of blood T cell repertoires in COVID-19. At the level of the study: Sources were T cells, B-cell-depleted T cells, or PBMCs; the material itself was cDNA or gDNA.

This CDR3 has 13 amino acids. Germline CDR1 is KGHDR and CDR2 is SFDVKD. Deletions cut 4 bases from V and 0 bases from J, with 3 bases between. This chain connects TRBV24-1 to TRBJ1-3; the D is unclear. This sequence originates from a man in his sixties who had recovered from COVID-19. Material: peripheral blood. CDR3 sequence reads: CATSEASGNTIYF. CDR3 nucleotide sequence: TGTGCCACCAGTGAGGCCTCTGGAAACACCATATATTTT.